This is a list of T cell receptor beta chains from one sample in a study of STAT5B mutations in CD4+ large granular lymphocyte leukemia. Generated by immunoSEQ multiplex PCR, the TCRdb table keeps only in-frame clones and is missing some. Among around 30,000 clones listed, about two thirds were seen once. The sample taken for sequencing was CD4+ T cells from blood buffy coats. The receptors come from a human donor in good health. Both conserved end residues are part of each CDR3. The order of the fields is CDR3 length, J gene, V gene, D gene, clone size, CDR3 protein, CDR3 DNA. The D gene is left open where the match is weak. A row's size may be missing; if present it is once, few, many or a size class.

16	TRBJ2-1	TRBV6-1	TRBD2	few	CASSGTSGGVDNEQFF	TGTGCCAGCAGTGGTACTAGCGGGGGGGTAGACAATGAGCAGTTCTTC
12	TRBJ2-5	TRBV27	NA	NA	CASAGVGETQYF	TGTGCCTCGGCAGGGGTGGGAGAGACCCAGTACTTC
14	TRBJ1-3	TRBV6-1	TRBD1	NA	CASRDRGGGNTIYF	TGTGCCAGCAGGGACAGGGGCGGTGGAAACACCATATATTTT
16	TRBJ2-1	TRBV27	TRBD2	NA	CASSLSSGRAHNEQFF	TGTGCCAGCAGTTTATCTAGCGGGAGGGCCCACAATGAGCAGTTCTTC
14	TRBJ1-1	TRBV10-3	NA	NA	CAIRDLGLNTEAFF	TGTGCCATCAGGGATTTGGGCTTGAACACTGAAGCTTTCTTT
15	TRBJ1-5	TRBV19	NA	NA	CASSIAHSFSQPQHF	TGTGCCAGTAGTATAGCCCATAGTTTCAGTCAGCCCCAGCATTTT
15	TRBJ2-5	TRBV7-9	TRBD1	NA	CASSPGGQYQETQYF	TGTGCCAGCAGCCCAGGGGGACAGTACCAAGAGACCCAGTACTTC
14	TRBJ1-5	TRBV6-6	TRBD1	NA	CASSQGTGHQPQHF	TGTGCCAGCAGCCAGGGGACAGGGCACCAGCCCCAGCATTTT
15	TRBJ1-2	TRBV5-5	NA	NA	CASSSRRGEGYGYTF	TGTGCCAGCAGCTCCCGCAGGGGTGAGGGCTATGGCTACACCTTC
18	TRBJ2-1	TRBV11-2	TRBD2	NA	CASSLVFSSGRVYNEQFF	TGTGCCAGCAGCTTAGTTTTTTCCAGCGGGAGGGTTTACAATGAGCAGTTCTTC
16	TRBJ1-3	TRBV7-6	NA	NA	CASSSKAVPSGNTIYF	TGTGCCAGCAGCTCCAAAGCGGTCCCCTCTGGAAACACCATATATTTT
14	TRBJ2-7	TRBV7-9	TRBD1	NA	CASSSTGSSPALNF	TGTGCCAGCAGCTCGACAGGGTCTAGCCCCGCTTTGAACTTC
14	TRBJ2-7	TRBV19	NA	NA	CASSTPGRTYEQYF	TGTGCCAGTAGTACTCCGGGACGGACCTACGAGCAGTACTTC
17	TRBJ1-5	TRBV19	NA	few	CASSIWGGGGLDQPQHF	TGTGCCAGTAGTATCTGGGGTGGGGGAGGTTTAGATCAGCCCCAGCATTTT
14	TRBJ2-1	TRBV19	NA	NA	CASSTQSSYNEQFF	TGTGCCAGTAGTACACAGTCCTCCTACAATGAGCAGTTCTTC
15	TRBJ2-4	TRBV21-1	NA	NA	CASSKGRPSQHIQYF	TGTGCCAGCAGCAAAGGAAGGCCTAGTCAGCACATTCAGTACTTC
16	TRBJ2-5	TRBV6-1	TRBD2	NA	CASSERLAGYQETQYF	TGTGCCAGCAGTGAACGGCTAGCGGGATACCAAGAGACCCAGTACTTC
13	TRBJ1-4	TRBV9	NA	NA	CASSVEPNEKLFF	TGTGCCAGCAGCGTAGAACCTAATGAAAAACTGTTTTTT
15	TRBJ1-2	TRBV19	TRBD1	NA	CASSILRDSTYGYTF	TGTGCCAGTAGTATTCTCCGGGACAGCACTTATGGCTACACCTTC
19	TRBJ1-2	TRBV7-2	TRBD1	NA	CASSLNFGTGSKANYGYTF	TGTGCCAGCAGCTTAAATTTCGGGACAGGGAGTAAAGCTAACTATGGCTACACCTTC
15	TRBJ2-3	TRBV5-6	NA	NA	CASSLFTGGTDTQYF	TGTGCCAGCAGCTTGTTTACCGGGGGCACAGATACGCAGTATTTT
14	TRBJ1-2	TRBV19	TRBD1	NA	CASSRQGVHYGYTF	TGTGCCAGTAGCCGACAGGGGGTTCACTATGGCTACACCTTC
14	TRBJ2-3	TRBV6-1	TRBD1	NA	CASRTGGGTDTQYF	TGTGCCAGCAGGACAGGGGGGGGCACAGATACGCAGTATTTT
15	TRBJ2-3	TRBV10-3	TRBD2	NA	CAISATPTTGGTQYF	TGTGCCATCAGTGCGACCCCTACGACGGGAGGTACGCAGTATTTT
14	TRBJ2-7	TRBV7-2	TRBD1	NA	CASSLDRGVGEQYF	TGTGCCAGCAGCTTGGACAGGGGGGTGGGCGAGCAGTACTTC
15	TRBJ1-3	TRBV2	NA	NA	CASSDWGVSGNTIYF	TGTGCCAGCAGTGATTGGGGTGTCTCTGGAAACACCATATATTTT
15	TRBJ1-2	TRBV28	NA	NA	CASSPPTPQGTGYTF	TGTGCCAGCAGTCCTCCGACGCCTCAGGGAACTGGCTACACCTTC
20	TRBJ2-6	TRBV19	TRBD1	NA	CASRGGRRTGGTYGANVLTF	TGTGCCAGTCGAGGTGGAAGACGGACAGGGGGAACATATGGGGCCAACGTCCTGACTTTC
14	TRBJ1-2	TRBV28	NA	once	CASSSRGRGDGYTF	TGTGCCAGCAGTTCCCGGGGCCGAGGGGATGGCTACACCTTC
12	TRBJ2-3	TRBV6-5	NA	NA	CASRDSTDTQYF	TGTGCCAGCCGGGACAGCACAGATACGCAGTATTTT
14	TRBJ1-1	TRBV28	NA	NA	CASSPGVVGTEAFF	TGTGCCAGCAGTCCCGGAGTAGTAGGGACTGAAGCTTTCTTT
12	TRBJ1-2	TRBV19	NA	NA	CASGTGSYGYTF	TGTGCCAGTGGCACCGGGAGCTATGGCTACACCTTC
15	TRBJ2-7	TRBV13	NA	NA	CASSSHGRGLYEQYF	TGTGCCAGCAGCTCCCACGGCCGGGGGCTCTACGAGCAGTACTTC
13	TRBJ1-1	TRBV6-1	NA	few	CASSEASGRKAFF	TGTGCCAGCAGTGAAGCGTCAGGACGGAAAGCTTTCTTT
15	TRBJ1-2	TRBV7-6	NA	once	CASSPGGGGDYGYTF	TGTGCCAGCAGCCCAGGTGGGGGAGGGGACTATGGCTACACCTTC
14	TRBJ2-3	TRBV4-3	NA	NA	CASSPGKGVNTQYF	TGCGCCAGCAGCCCCGGGAAGGGGGTAAATACGCAGTATTTT
16	TRBJ2-3	TRBV5-5	NA	once	CASSLGARGSTDTQYF	TGTGCCAGCAGCTTGGGGGCCAGGGGAAGTACAGATACGCAGTATTTT
14	TRBJ1-4	TRBV2	NA	NA	CASSVGQPNEKLFF	TGTGCCAGCAGTGTTGGACAGCCTAATGAAAAACTGTTTTTT
16	TRBJ2-2	TRBV5-1	NA	NA	CASSPEGGQNTGELFF	TGCGCCAGCAGCCCGGAGGGGGGGCAGAACACCGGGGAGCTGTTTTTT
12	TRBJ1-3	TRBV29-1	NA	once	CSVVSSGNTIYF	TGCAGCGTTGTAAGCTCTGGAAACACCATATATTTT
14	TRBJ1-1	TRBV30	NA	NA	CAWRGGGAGAEAFF	TGTGCCTGGAGGGGGGGAGGGGCGGGCGCTGAAGCTTTCTTT
13	TRBJ2-1	TRBV5-4	NA	NA	CASSLHQSLEQFF	TGTGCCAGCAGCTTGCACCAATCCTTAGAGCAGTTCTTC
15	TRBJ2-5	TRBV6-1	NA	NA	CASSKGGRTQETQYF	TGTGCCAGCAGTAAGGGGGGCAGAACTCAAGAGACCCAGTACTTC
19	TRBJ1-3	TRBV4-1	NA	NA	CASSQLPSHPGGSGNTIYF	TGCGCCAGCAGCCAACTACCCTCTCACCCAGGAGGGTCTGGAAACACCATATATTTT
12	TRBJ1-2	TRBV19	NA	once	CASREQGYGYTF	TGTGCCAGTAGAGAGCAGGGATATGGCTACACCTTC
15	TRBJ1-5	TRBV2	NA	once	CASVPGHGRDQPQHF	TGTGCCAGCGTACCGGGACATGGAAGGGATCAGCCCCAGCATTTT
17	TRBJ2-7	TRBV27	TRBD1	NA	CASSFEPPGTGSYEQYF	TGTGCCAGCAGTTTCGAGCCGCCCGGGACAGGGTCCTACGAGCAGTACTTC
15	TRBJ1-2	TRBV28	TRBD1	NA	CASSLSGQGHYGYTF	TGTGCCAGCAGTTTATCGGGACAGGGTCACTATGGCTACACCTTC
17	TRBJ1-5	TRBV7-8	NA	NA	CASSLGHSAFSNQPQHF	TGTGCCAGCAGCTTGGGCCATTCGGCATTCAGCAATCAGCCCCAGCATTTT